The 5 T cell receptor beta chains below were found in one sample sequenced in a study of Graves' ophthalmopathy and Graves' hyperthyroidism. CDR3 regions of TCR beta were amplified from RNA transcripts. The first round was an RT-PCR with HTBI primers, and the second round was a multiplex PCR. TCRdb reprocessed the multiplex PCR reads via MiXCR and lists one record per CDR3 protein. This sample has some 200,000 distinct CDR3 sequences, with over 25% found just once. The sequenced sample consisted of peripheral blood. The source of these receptors is a man aged 50 to 60 with Graves' ophthalmopathy.

This clonotype was seen at least ten times. The junction departs from the called germline gene at one end, perhaps through a read error. The chain carries TRBV6-5 and TRBJ2-6; 12 bases map to TRBD1. Germline V gene data show CDR1 as MNHEY and CDR2 as SVGAGI. This CDR3 comprises 15 residues. CDR3 loop: CASGTGGSGANVPTF. CDR3 sequence (DNA): TGTGCCAGTGGGACAGGGGGCTCTGGGGCCAACGTCCCGACTTTC.

This clonotype was seen at least ten times. The rearrangement links TRBV7-2 to TRBJ2-7; unclear D gene. Germline V CDR1 and CDR2: SGHTA, FQGNSA. The CDR3 is made up of 12 amino acids. The ends were cut back, 2 bases at V and 6 bases at J, with 8 bases in the middle. CDR3 loop: CASSLMGLEQYF. CDR3 bases: TGTGCCAGCAGCTTAATGGGCCTCGAGCAGTACTTC.

This clonotype was detected many times. CDR3 residues: CASSLESTGRAQYF. CDR3 DNA: TGTGCCAGCAGCTTAGAGTCGACCGGTAGGGCGCAGTACTTC. This sequence joins TRBV11-2 and TRBJ2-7; no reliable D call. The CDR3 consists of 14 residues. Trimming pared 0 bases from V and 9 bases from J, leaving 15 bases between. Per germline, CDR1 SGHAT and CDR2 FQNNGV.

This clonotype was counted at least ten times. The chain couples TRBV13 to TRBJ1-2; 9 bases are shared with TRBD1. In germline, CDR1 is PRHDT, CDR2 FYEKMQ (reference sequence). The CDR3 is 15 amino acids. The junction had 7 bases not matched to a gene; V was cut back by 5 bases and J by 3 bases. The CDR3 nucleotides read TGTGCCAGCAGCCTATCGGGACAGGGATACTATGGCTACACCTTC. It codes for CASSLSGQGYYGYTF.

This clonotype occurred many times. The CDR3 region is CASSLVAGSSYEQYF. Here the CDR3 DNA reads TGTGCCAGCAGTTTGGTAGCGGGGAGCTCCTACGAGCAGTACTTC. V and J are TRBV27 and TRBJ2-7; 8 nucleotides align to TRBD2. CDR1 is MNHEY and CDR2 is SMNVEV in the germline V gene (reference sequence). After removal of 3 bases from V and 0 bases from J, the junction contained 4 bases not matched to a gene. The length of the CDR3 is 15 residues.